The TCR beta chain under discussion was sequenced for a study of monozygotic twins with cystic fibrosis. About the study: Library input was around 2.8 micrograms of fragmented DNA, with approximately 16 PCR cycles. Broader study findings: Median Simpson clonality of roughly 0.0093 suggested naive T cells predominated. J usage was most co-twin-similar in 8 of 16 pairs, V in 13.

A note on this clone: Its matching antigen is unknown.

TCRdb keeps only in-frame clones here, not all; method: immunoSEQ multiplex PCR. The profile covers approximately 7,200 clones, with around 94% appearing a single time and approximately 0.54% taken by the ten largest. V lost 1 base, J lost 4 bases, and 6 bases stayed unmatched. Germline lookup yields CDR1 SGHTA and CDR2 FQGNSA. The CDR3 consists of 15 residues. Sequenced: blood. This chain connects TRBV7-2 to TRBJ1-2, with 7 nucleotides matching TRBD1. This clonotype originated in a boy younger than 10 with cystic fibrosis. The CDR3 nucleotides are TGTGCCAGCAGCTTAGTAGGAGACAGGGTCTATGGCTACACCTTC. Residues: CASSLVGDRVYGYTF. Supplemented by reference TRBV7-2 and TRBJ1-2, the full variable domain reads GAGVSQSPSNKVTEKGKDVELRCDPISGHTALYWYRQSLGQGLEFLIYFQGNSAPDKSGLPSDRFSAERTGGSVSTLTIQRTQQEDSAVYLCASSLVGDRVYGYTFGSGTRLTVV.